The rows below give T cell receptor beta chains drawn from one sample of a study of T cell responses to AZD1222 COVID-19 vaccine. Clones were sequenced by immunoSEQ multiplex PCR, and TCRdb holds only the in-frame ones, with some missing. This sample has some 140,000 clones, with about nine tenths found just once. Sequences were derived from peripheral blood, sampled on day 0 of AZD1222 vaccination. The receptors stem from an adult in good health. CDR3s include the opening cysteine and the closing phenylalanine or tryptophan. The order of the fields is V gene, clone size, D gene, J gene, CDR3 DNA, CDR3 protein. A D gene is named only where the DNA matches it firmly. The listing skips clone size in some rows; elsewhere it reads once, few, many or a size class.

v_gene: TRBV4-3
abundance: -
d_gene: TRBD1
j_gene: TRBJ1-4
CDR3nt: TGCGCCAGCAGCGATGGACAGGGGAATGAAAAACTGTTTTTT
CDR3aa: CASSDGQGNEKLFF

v_gene: TRBV12-3/TRBV12-4
abundance: -
d_gene: -
j_gene: TRBJ1-5
CDR3nt: TGTGCCAGCAGTTTGACTAGCAATCAGCCCCAGCATTTT
CDR3aa: CASSLTSNQPQHF

v_gene: TRBV6-2/TRBV6-3
abundance: -
d_gene: -
j_gene: TRBJ2-1
CDR3nt: TGTGCCAGCAGTCGGGCGGCTAGCTCCTACAATGAGCAGTTCTTC
CDR3aa: CASSRAASSYNEQFF

v_gene: TRBV6-2/TRBV6-3
abundance: -
d_gene: -
j_gene: TRBJ2-1
CDR3nt: TGTGCCAGCAGTCGCGGGGTGGATGAGCAGTTCTTC
CDR3aa: CASSRGVDEQFF

v_gene: TRBV7-3
abundance: few
d_gene: TRBD1
j_gene: TRBJ2-5
CDR3nt: TGTGCCAGCAGCCTCCAGGGGGCGGGCGAGACCCAGTACTTC
CDR3aa: CASSLQGAGETQYF

v_gene: TRBV4-1
abundance: -
d_gene: -
j_gene: TRBJ1-1
CDR3nt: TGCGCCAGCAGCCAAGACCTGGGGGTTAACACTGAAGCTTTCTTT
CDR3aa: CASSQDLGVNTEAFF

v_gene: TRBV3-1/TRBV3-2
abundance: -
d_gene: TRBD2
j_gene: TRBJ2-5
CDR3nt: TGTGCCAGCAGCCAAGGGGAGTTAGCGGGGGCCTCACTTCAAGAGACCCAGTACTTC
CDR3aa: CASSQGELAGASLQETQYF

v_gene: TRBV2
abundance: -
d_gene: TRBD1
j_gene: TRBJ1-1
CDR3nt: TGTGCCAGCAGCGCCTCCGGGACAGGGGAAGCTTTCTTT
CDR3aa: CASSASGTGEAFF

v_gene: TRBV28
abundance: -
d_gene: TRBD1
j_gene: TRBJ1-6
CDR3nt: TGTGCCAGCAGTCCCCGGGACAGGGGTTATTCACCCCTCCACTTT
CDR3aa: CASSPRDRGYSPLHF

v_gene: TRBV18
abundance: -
d_gene: TRBD1
j_gene: TRBJ1-1
CDR3nt: TGTGCCGGAAGACAGGGTCTAAACACTGAAGCTTTCTTT
CDR3aa: CAGRQGLNTEAFF

v_gene: TRBV9
abundance: -
d_gene: TRBD2
j_gene: TRBJ2-3
CDR3nt: TGTGCCAGCAGCGCCCCTAGCGGGGGGTTGATTAGGACAGATACGCAGTATTTT
CDR3aa: CASSAPSGGLIRTDTQYF

v_gene: TRBV7-8
abundance: -
d_gene: TRBD1
j_gene: TRBJ1-1
CDR3nt: TGTGCCAGCGACAGGGACGTGAACACTGAAGCTTTCTTT
CDR3aa: CASDRDVNTEAFF

v_gene: TRBV6-5
abundance: -
d_gene: -
j_gene: TRBJ1-4
CDR3nt: TGTGCCAGCAGTTATAGGCAGACTGCTAATGAAAAACTGTTTTTT
CDR3aa: CASSYRQTANEKLFF

v_gene: TRBV18
abundance: -
d_gene: -
j_gene: TRBJ2-5
CDR3nt: TGTGCCAGCTCACCTGATGGGGCAACCCAGTACTTC
CDR3aa: CASSPDGATQYF

v_gene: TRBV10-3
abundance: -
d_gene: -
j_gene: TRBJ2-7
CDR3nt: TGTGCCATCAGTGAGGCCGGGACGGGGCCCTACGAGCAGTACTTC
CDR3aa: CAISEAGTGPYEQYF

v_gene: TRBV4-1
abundance: -
d_gene: -
j_gene: TRBJ2-6
CDR3nt: TGCGCCAGCAGCCAAGGCCCCCGATACTCTGGGGCCAACGTCCTGACTTTC
CDR3aa: CASSQGPRYSGANVLTF

v_gene: TRBV7-9
abundance: -
d_gene: -
j_gene: TRBJ1-5
CDR3nt: TGTGCCAGCAGCGGGCAGGGGTTTAATCAGCCCCAGCATTTT
CDR3aa: CASSGQGFNQPQHF

v_gene: TRBV5-4
abundance: -
d_gene: -
j_gene: TRBJ1-2
CDR3nt: TGTGCCAGCAGCTCTGGGGTCCTCCTGGGTGGCTACACCTTC
CDR3aa: CASSSGVLLGGYTF

v_gene: TRBV19
abundance: -
d_gene: TRBD1
j_gene: TRBJ1-2
CDR3nt: TGTGCCAGTAGTCCTGCCCAGGGGGCTGTCTATGGCTACACCTTC
CDR3aa: CASSPAQGAVYGYTF

v_gene: TRBV7-6
abundance: -
d_gene: TRBD1
j_gene: TRBJ1-2
CDR3nt: TGTGCCAGCAGCTTAACAGGGGGCTCGGGCTATGGCTACACCTTC
CDR3aa: CASSLTGGSGYGYTF

v_gene: TRBV6-5
abundance: -
d_gene: -
j_gene: TRBJ2-1
CDR3nt: TGTGCCAGCAGTTACTCGGGGCCCTACAATGAGCAGTTCTTC
CDR3aa: CASSYSGPYNEQFF

v_gene: TRBV11-2
abundance: -
d_gene: -
j_gene: TRBJ1-6
CDR3nt: TGTGCCAGCAGCTTGGGTAATTCACCCCTCCACTTT
CDR3aa: CASSLGNSPLHF

v_gene: TRBV7-4
abundance: -
d_gene: -
j_gene: TRBJ1-5
CDR3nt: TGTGCCAGCAGCCCTTTGAGAAACAATCAGCCCCAGCATTTT
CDR3aa: CASSPLRNNQPQHF

v_gene: TRBV7-2
abundance: -
d_gene: TRBD1
j_gene: TRBJ1-4
CDR3nt: TGTGCCAGCAGCTTAGCGCTAATGAGGGGGCAAGGTGAAAAACTGTTTTTT
CDR3aa: CASSLALMRGQGEKLFF

v_gene: TRBV5-8
abundance: -
d_gene: TRBD1
j_gene: TRBJ1-2
CDR3nt: TGTGCCAGCAGCCACACAGGGGCGTATGGCTACACCTTC
CDR3aa: CASSHTGAYGYTF

v_gene: TRBV7-9
abundance: -
d_gene: TRBD1
j_gene: TRBJ1-3
CDR3nt: TGTGCCAGCAGCTCACAGGACAGGGGGCAAACTGGAAACACCATATATTTT
CDR3aa: CASSSQDRGQTGNTIYF

v_gene: TRBV4-1
abundance: -
d_gene: -
j_gene: TRBJ1-6
CDR3nt: TGCGCCAGCAGCCAAGATCTTGGGACCCTCCACTTT
CDR3aa: CASSQDLGTLHF

v_gene: TRBV29-1
abundance: -
d_gene: TRBD2
j_gene: TRBJ2-7
CDR3nt: TGCAGCGCGGGACTAGCGGCCTACGAGCAGTACTTC
CDR3aa: CSAGLAAYEQYF

v_gene: TRBV7-8
abundance: few
d_gene: -
j_gene: TRBJ1-5
CDR3nt: TGTGCCAGCAGCTTTAAAAGTTCGGACCCCCAGCATTTT
CDR3aa: CASSFKSSDPQHF

v_gene: TRBV4-3
abundance: -
d_gene: -
j_gene: TRBJ1-1
CDR3nt: TGCGCCAGCAGCCAAGATCGGCGGAAGAACACTGAAGCTTTCTTT
CDR3aa: CASSQDRRKNTEAFF

v_gene: TRBV5-8
abundance: -
d_gene: -
j_gene: TRBJ2-2
CDR3nt: TGTGCCAGCAGCTTGCGGCTAGGGGACACCGGGGAGCTGTTTTTT
CDR3aa: CASSLRLGDTGELFF

v_gene: TRBV27
abundance: -
d_gene: TRBD1
j_gene: TRBJ2-7
CDR3nt: TGTGCCAGCAGTCCGCCGGGACAGAACTACGAGCAGTACTTC
CDR3aa: CASSPPGQNYEQYF

v_gene: TRBV2
abundance: -
d_gene: -
j_gene: TRBJ2-1
CDR3nt: TGTGCCAGCACCCCCTTGATATCCTACAATGAGCAGTTCTTC
CDR3aa: CASTPLISYNEQFF

v_gene: TRBV6-2/TRBV6-3
abundance: once
d_gene: TRBD2
j_gene: TRBJ2-5
CDR3nt: TGTGCCAGCAGCAGAGGACTAGGTCTGGTCGAGACCCAGTACTTC
CDR3aa: CASSRGLGLVETQYF

v_gene: TRBV28
abundance: -
d_gene: -
j_gene: TRBJ1-3
CDR3nt: TGTGCCAGCAGCTTATCAGCGGGCTCTGGAAACACCATATATTTT
CDR3aa: CASSLSAGSGNTIYF

v_gene: TRBV7-9
abundance: -
d_gene: TRBD2
j_gene: TRBJ2-1
CDR3nt: TGTGCCAGCAGCTTAAGGACTAGCGGGGCCACCAATGAGCAGTTCTTC
CDR3aa: CASSLRTSGATNEQFF